In its sample, the clone carrying this T cell receptor (beta chain) was seen once. Its specificity is unknown. The method was immunoSEQ multiplex PCR; TCRdb's version includes in-frame clones alone and lacks a portion of them. In the table there are 160,000 or so clones, roughly 86% of which are singletons. The CDR3 is made up of 14 amino acids. The V and J ends lost 1 base and 8 bases respectively, with 11 bases between them. Germline CDR1 and CDR2: SGHVS and FNYEAQ. This sample was included in a study of radiation and T cells in renal cell carcinoma. Looking at the study overall: Nephrectomy followed 15 Gy stereotactic body radiation by 4 weeks. Study-level findings and limits: In blood, top tumor clones expanded by 2 weeks, shrinking by 4.

Indicated time point: blood 2 weeks post-SBRT. The treatment here: 15 Gy SBRT to primary tumor, nephrectomy 4 weeks later. Blood was sampled at baseline, 2 weeks and 4 weeks after SBRT. This renal cell carcinoma was of the clear cell type. The sample was blood, taken from a patient whose treatment included radiotherapy and nephrectomy. This chain uses TRBV7-6 with TRBJ1-4; no clear D gene. This TCR was sampled from a woman between 50 and 59 years old with renal cell carcinoma. The CDR3 sequence is CASSLGLAAEKLFF. CDR3 sequence (DNA): TGTGCCAGCAGCTTAGGATTAGCTGCCGAAAAACTGTTTTTT.